This T cell receptor (beta chain) comes out of a study of Ad26.COV2.S vaccination and SARS-CoV-2 variants. The wider study: Donor joined the COV1001 Ad26.COV2.S trial arm.

Overall study findings and caveats: Vaccine recipients showed a spike-specific TCR breadth that was higher than in placebo recipients. Comparability of non-spike TCR breadth was observed across vaccine and placebo recipients.

The assay was immunoSEQ multiplex PCR, and TCRdb's table has in-frame clones only and misses some. The sample yields under 400,000 clones, roughly 87% seen once. CDR3 size: 17 residues. Looked up from germline, CDR1 is SGDLS and CDR2 is YYNGEE. J was trimmed by 5 bases and V by 3 bases; bases with no gene match: 10. The treatment denotes: around 19 received Ad26.COV2.S at low or high dose, single or two shots; roughly 5 received placebo; per-sample allocation not given. Samples came from day 63 after the first vaccine or placebo injection. Recruitment in Boston yielded a donor of adult age, 18-55 years. Concerning this clone: The antigen is not known.

The chain uses TRBV9 and TRBJ2-3; 12 bases map to TRBD2. This specimen was peripheral blood, taken in a trial of Ad26.COV2.S vaccine versus placebo. The sequence derives from a person aged 18-60 years who received the Ad26.COV2.S COVID-19 vaccine or a placebo. CDR3 bases: TGTGCCAGCAGCGGACTTCTAGCGGGGGGGCCCTTAGATACGCAGTATTTT. Translating gives CASSGLLAGGPLDTQYF.